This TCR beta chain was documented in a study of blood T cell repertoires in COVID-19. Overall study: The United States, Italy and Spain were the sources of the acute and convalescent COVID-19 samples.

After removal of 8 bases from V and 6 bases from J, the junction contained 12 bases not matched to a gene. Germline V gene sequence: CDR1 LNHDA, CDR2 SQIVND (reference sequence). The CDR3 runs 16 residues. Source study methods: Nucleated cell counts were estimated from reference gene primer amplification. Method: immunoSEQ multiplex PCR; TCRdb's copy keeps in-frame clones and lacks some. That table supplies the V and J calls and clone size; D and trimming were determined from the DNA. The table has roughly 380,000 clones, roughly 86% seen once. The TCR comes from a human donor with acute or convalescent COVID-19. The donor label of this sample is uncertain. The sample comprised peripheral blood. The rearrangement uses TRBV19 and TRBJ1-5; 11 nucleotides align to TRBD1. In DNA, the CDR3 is TGTGCCAGTGATACAGGTCGGACAGGGGGCAGTCAGCCCCAGCATTTT. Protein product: CASDTGRTGGSQPQHF.